Below are 32 T cell receptor beta chains sequenced from a single sample in a study of cytomegalovirus exposure and HLA in healthy donors. 13 Jbeta primers and 60 Vbeta primers were used for the PCR. This table comes from immunoSEQ multiplex PCR, and its TCRdb copy is limited to in-frame clones, with some not included. The sample carries roughly 200,000 clones, roughly 70% recorded once. The sequencing input was PBMCs. Source of these receptors: a male donor in good health and CMV-seronegative.

This chain uses TRBV29-1 with TRBJ2-1; TRBD2 matches at 10 bases. This CDR3 has 14 amino acids. The trim removed 8 bases at V and 10 bases at J, leaving 14 bases unmatched. The germline V gene encodes CDR1 SQVTM and CDR2 ANQGSEA. DNA for the CDR3: TGCAGCTCGAGGGGCCAGCGGGGGGGCAGCGAGCAGTTCTTC. Translation: CSSRGQRGGSEQFF.

J is TRBJ1-3 and V is TRBV30; no clear D gene. The germline V gene encodes CDR1 GTSNPN and CDR2 SVGIG (reference sequence). This CDR3 has 14 residues. V was pared by 3 bases and J by 4 bases, with 13 bases between. Here the CDR3 reads CAWSAAFPGNTIYF. The CDR3 bases are TGTGCCTGGAGCGCAGCGTTCCCCGGAAACACCATATATTTT. The full variable domain, its missing parts supplied by reference TRBV30 and TRBJ1-3, is SQTIHQWPATLVQPVGSPLSLECTVEGTSNPNLYWYRQAAGRGLQLLFYSVGIGQISSEVPQNLSASRPQDRQFILSSKKLLLSDSGFYLCAWSAAFPGNTIYFGEGSWLTVV.

This chain uses TRBV27 with TRBJ2-3; D unclear. Germline CDR1 is MNHEY and CDR2 is SMNVEV (reference sequence). This CDR3 has 12 amino acids. Trimming took 6 bases from V and 8 from J, leaving 12 bases between them. The CDR3 DNA follows: TGTGCCAGCAGATCAACCGGTGGTACGCAGTATTTT. It encodes CASRSTGGTQYF.

This chain connects TRBV29-1 to TRBJ2-1; 10 nucleotides line up with TRBD2. This CDR3 contains 14 residues. From germline, CDR1 is SQVTM and CDR2 ANQGSEA. Trimming at V came to 4 bases and at J to 10 bases, leaving 10 bases not matched to a gene. CDR3 nucleotides: TGCAGCGTTGGGGCTAGCGGGAGCTCAAGCGAGCAGTTCTTC. Translating it yields CSVGASGSSSEQFF.

V usage is TRBV20-1 and J usage is TRBJ1-1; no clear D gene. The germline V gene encodes CDR1 DFQATT and CDR2 SNEGSKA (reference sequence). The V end lost 6 bases, the J end lost 5 bases, and 10 bases lay between the germline ends. CDR3 length: 11 residues. The CDR3 DNA reads as TGCAGTGCCACGAGCGAGACTGAAGCTTTCTTT. Residues: CSATSETEAFF.

This clone was detected only once. The gene calls are TRBV11-2 and TRBJ1-3; D ambiguous. CDR1 is SGHAT, CDR2 FQNNGV, per germline. V lost 7 bases and J 0 bases, leaving 13 bases between the germline ends. This CDR3 contains 15 residues. The CDR3 sequence is CASTPRSGSGNTIYF. CDR3 DNA: TGTGCCAGCACCCCGCGGTCCGGCTCTGGAAACACCATATATTTT.

The V gene is TRBV18, the J gene TRBJ1-2; D is unresolved. Trimming took 2 bases from V and 2 from J, leaving 12 bases between them. The germline V gene has CDR1 KGHSH and CDR2 LQKENI. CDR3 length: 15 residues. The CDR3 loop is CASSPVQSQNYGYTF. CDR3 DNA: TGTGCCAGCTCACCAGTACAGAGTCAAAACTATGGCTACACCTTC.

V usage is TRBV6-1 and J usage is TRBJ2-3; 7 bases are a match to TRBD1. The CDR3 length is 13 residues. The V gene end was trimmed by 7 bases and the J gene end by 1 base; junction bases not matched to a gene: 2. Germline CDR1 and CDR2: MNHNS and SASEGT. CDR3 in amino acids: CASNTGGTDTQYF. CDR3 DNA: TGTGCCAGCAATACAGGGGGCACAGATACGCAGTATTTT.

This chain connects TRBV18 to TRBJ2-5, with D perhaps matching TRBD1 (5 bases). CDR1 is KGHSH, CDR2 LQKENI, per germline. V lost 3 bases to trimming and J lost 5 bases, with 13 bases between them. There are 14 residues in the CDR3. The CDR3: CASSPDMAEETQYF. DNA for the CDR3: TGTGCCAGCTCACCGGACATGGCGGAGGAGACCCAGTACTTC.

The DNA for the CDR3 is TGCGCCAGCAGCCCCCCCCCGTGGGACAGCTCTACCTACGAGCAGTACTTC. Translation gives CASSPPPWDSSTYEQYF. The V gene is TRBV5-1, the J gene TRBJ2-7; TRBD1 matches at 7 bases. V shed 4 bases and J 2 bases; nucleotides not matched to a gene: 15. Looked up from germline, CDR1 is SGHRS and CDR2 is YFSETQ. The CDR3 is 17 amino acids.

This chain links TRBV28 with TRBJ1-1; 8 bases match TRBD1. This CDR3 has 15 residues. The germline V gene encodes CDR1 MDHEN and CDR2 SYDVKM. Trimming took 6 bases from V and 1 from J; bases not matched to a gene: 7. The CDR3 spells CASSPATGENTEAFF. The CDR3 nucleotides are TGTGCCAGCAGCCCCGCGACAGGGGAGAACACTGAAGCTTTCTTT.

The gene calls are TRBV30 and TRBJ2-7, with unresolved D. V lost 5 bases to trimming and J lost 2 bases, with 16 bases between them. The CDR3 sequence is 14 residues long. Looked up from germline, CDR1 is GTSNPN and CDR2 is SVGIG (reference sequence). This CDR3 reads CAWSVYMGAYEQYF. For the CDR3, the DNA is TGTGCCTGGTCAGTGTACATGGGCGCCTACGAGCAGTACTTC.

This chain connects TRBV2 to TRBJ1-5, with 8 bases that match TRBD1. The CDR3 sequence is 14 residues long. Trimming cost V 8 bases and J 5 bases; bases outside gene matches: 8. Germline V gene sequence: CDR1 SNHLY, CDR2 FYNNEI. CDR3 amino acids: CASGRTGRDQPQHF. The CDR3 coding sequence is TGTGCCAGCGGACGGACAGGGAGGGATCAGCCCCAGCATTTT.

A single count supports this clone. The chain joins TRBV6-6 to TRBJ1-2; possibly TRBD1 for D (5 bases). Germline values: CDR1 MNHNY, CDR2 SVGAGI (reference sequence). The CDR3 runs 12 residues. The V end lost 10 bases, the J end lost 4 bases, and 13 bases lay between the germline ends. CDR3 region: CAIGGPFYGYTF. CDR3 sequence (DNA): TGTGCCATCGGGGGACCCTTCTATGGCTACACCTTC.

This CDR3 is CASERAGEQFF. The CDR3 DNA reads TGTGCCAGCGAACGGGCGGGAGAGCAGTTCTTC. V is TRBV6-5 and J is TRBJ2-1, with D maybe TRBD2 (6 bases). There are 11 residues in the CDR3. Trimming pared 8 bases from V and 10 bases from J, leaving 12 bases between. The germline V gene encodes CDR1 MNHEY and CDR2 SVGAGI.

This clone came up a few times. The chain links TRBV15 to TRBJ2-4; weak D call: TRBD2 (6 bases). V lost 0 bases, J lost 3 bases, and 15 bases lay in between. CDR3 size: 17 residues. Looked up from germline, CDR1 is LNHNV and CDR2 is YYDKDF (reference sequence). The CDR3 here is CATSRDNGGQLKNIQYF. The CDR3 coding sequence is TGTGCCACCAGCAGAGATAATGGAGGGCAGCTCAAAAACATTCAGTACTTC.

In this sample, this clone turned up a few times. Written as DNA, the CDR3 is TGTGCCTGGAGTGTACAGACAGGGAATCAGCCCCAGCATTTT. Translating gives CAWSVQTGNQPQHF. The chain carries TRBV30 and TRBJ1-5; TRBD1 agrees at 7 bases. V shed 0 bases and J 4 bases; nucleotides not matched to a gene: 3. The CDR3 length is 14 residues. Germline V gene data show CDR1 as GTSNPN and CDR2 as SVGIG (reference sequence). Based on the CDR3 plus reference TRBV30 and TRBJ1-5, the full variable domain is SQTIHQWPATLVQPVGSPLSLECTVEGTSNPNLYWYRQAAGRGLQLLFYSVGIGQISSEVPQNLSASRPQDRQFILSSKKLLLSDSGFYLCAWSVQTGNQPQHFGDGTRLSIL.

The chain carries TRBV30 and TRBJ1-4; maybe TRBD1 (5 bases). V gave up 1 base and J gave up 8 bases, with 14 bases separating them. CDR1 and CDR2 from the germline V gene are GTSNPN and SVGIG (reference sequence). The CDR3 has 14 amino acids. As DNA, the CDR3 is TGTGCCTGGAGTGCGGGCAGGGAAGGAGAAAAACTGTTTTTT. This encodes CAWSAGREGEKLFF.

The DNA of the CDR3 is TGTGCCAGCAGCTTAATTGCAGGAGAGGGCACTGAAGCTTTCTTT. Translating it yields CASSLIAGEGTEAFF. The chain combines TRBV7-3 with TRBJ1-1; D gene uncertain. V lost 1 base to trimming and J lost 4 bases, with 13 bases between them. CDR1 is SGHTA and CDR2 is FQGTGA in the germline V gene. The CDR3 runs to 15 residues.

This clone occurred a few times. The CDR3: CASSSGGQGAYEQYF. CDR3 nucleotide sequence: TGTGCCAGCAGCTCGGGAGGGCAGGGGGCCTACGAGCAGTACTTC. This sequence joins TRBV5-4 and TRBJ2-7, with a weak D call TRBD2 (8 bases). This CDR3 is built from 15 residues. Germline lookup yields CDR1 SGHNT and CDR2 YYREEE (reference sequence). V was trimmed by 3 bases and J by 2 bases, leaving 15 bases between them.

The chain joins TRBV15 to TRBJ2-5, with D possibly matching TRBD1 (6 bases). The V gene lost 3 bases and the J gene lost 0 bases, with 17 bases spanning the gap. The CDR3 totals 17 residues. CDR1 LNHNV and CDR2 YYDKDF come from the germline V gene (reference sequence). The CDR3 bases are TGTGCCACCAGCAGTAGAGGGGCAGGGGTGTACCAAGAGACCCAGTACTTC. Protein: CATSSRGAGVYQETQYF.

About this clone: Other DNA sequences in the same sample also yield this CDR3. The gene calls are TRBV6-5 and TRBJ2-1, with 7 bases matching TRBD2. Germline CDR1 reads MNHEY; CDR2 reads SVGAGI. There are 15 residues in the CDR3. Trimming at V came to 0 bases and at J to 6 bases, leaving 5 bases not matched to a gene. CDR3 sequence reads: CASSYSLGGGNEQFF. DNA for the CDR3: TGTGCCAGCAGTTACTCTTTAGGCGGGGGCAATGAGCAGTTCTTC.

The V gene is TRBV25-1, the J gene TRBJ1-1, with D uncertain. Trimming took 1 base from V and 5 from J, leaving 8 bases between them. The CDR3 length is 13 residues. The germline V gene has CDR1 MGHDK and CDR2 SYGVNS. The CDR3 DNA reads TGTGCCAGCAGTGAATTGGCAGTTACTGAAGCTTTCTTT. Protein sequence: CASSELAVTEAFF.

V usage is TRBV11-2 and J usage is TRBJ2-3; 7 nucleotides match TRBD2. Germline V gene lookup returns CDR1 SGHAT and CDR2 FQNNGV. V trimming: 1 base; J trimming: 4 bases; junction bases outside the gene matches: 5. The CDR3 is 15 amino acids. In DNA form, the CDR3 reads TGTGCCAGCAGCTTAGCCGGGGGGTCTGCAGATACGCAGTATTTT. Its protein is CASSLAGGSADTQYF.

This chain links TRBV7-9 with TRBJ2-2, with a tentative D call TRBD1 (5 bases). Germline assignment: CDR1 SEHNR and CDR2 FQNEAQ (reference sequence). The length of the CDR3 is 15 residues. Between the trimmed V and J ends, which lost 8 bases and 6 bases, there was a span of 19 bases. This CDR3 is CASSLSQGISGELFF. The CDR3 region has the DNA TGTGCCAGCTCCCTGAGCCAGGGAATTTCCGGGGAGCTGTTTTTT.

The V and J genes are TRBV29-1 and TRBJ2-4; unclear D gene. This CDR3 has 10 amino acids. Germline CDR1 and CDR2: SQVTM and ANQGSEA. V was shortened by 5 bases and J by 3 bases, with 2 bases between the two germline ends. The CDR3: CSVYKNIQYF. The CDR3 nucleotides read TGCAGCGTTTACAAAAACATTCAGTACTTC.

This chain joins TRBV9 and TRBJ2-3; TRBD1 matches 7 bases. Germline loops: CDR1 SGDLS, CDR2 YYNGEE. The CDR3 runs 15 residues. V was pared by 0 bases and J by 4 bases, with 5 bases of the junction left unmatched. In DNA form, the CDR3 reads TGTGCCAGCAGCGTAGGGGGACAGAACGCAGATACGCAGTATTTT. Residues: CASSVGGQNADTQYF.

In this sample, this clone turned up once. The rearrangement joins TRBV15 to TRBJ2-1; 8 nucleotides agree with TRBD1. The ends lost 3 bases at V and 1 base at J; junction bases unmatched: 2. The CDR3 spans 15 residues. From germline, CDR1 is LNHNV and CDR2 YYDKDF (reference sequence). In DNA form, the CDR3 reads TGTGCCACCAGCAGGACAGGGGAGTCCTACAATGAGCAGTTCTTC. Translation gives CATSRTGESYNEQFF.

The chain carries TRBV30 and TRBJ1-4; D may be TRBD1 (5 bases). V was shortened by 3 bases and J by 3 bases, with 11 bases between the two germline ends. The CDR3 loop spans 14 amino acids. The germline V gene encodes CDR1 GTSNPN and CDR2 SVGIG (reference sequence). The CDR3 region is CAWRRRGANEKLFF. CDR3 nucleotides: TGTGCCTGGAGAAGGAGGGGAGCTAATGAAAAACTGTTTTTT.

This clone came up once. The chain employs TRBV29-1 and TRBJ1-5, with D perhaps TRBD1 (5 bases). The germline gives CDR1 SQVTM, CDR2 ANQGSEA. V was trimmed by 6 bases and J by 3 bases, leaving 12 bases between them. This CDR3 comprises 13 residues. CDR3 DNA: TGCAGCGTGATAGACAGCTTCAATCAGCCCCAGCATTTT. It specifies CSVIDSFNQPQHF.

The chain links TRBV30 to TRBJ2-3, with 7 bases fitting TRBD1. The V gene's germline CDR1 is GTSNPN and CDR2 SVGIG (reference sequence). CDR3 length: 14 amino acids. CDR3 sequence (DNA): TGTGCGTACCGGACAGGCCCAAGCACAGATACGCAGTATTTT. Residues: CAYRTGPSTDTQYF.

This rearrangement joins TRBV15 to TRBJ1-5, with 7 bases identical to TRBD1. The V gene's germline CDR1 is LNHNV and CDR2 YYDKDF (reference sequence). V shed 10 bases, J shed 0 bases, and the junction held 12 bases outside the gene matches. The CDR3 spans 16 residues. CDR3 sequence reads: CAIQDRTDLSNQPQHF. CDR3 nucleotides: TGTGCCATCCAGGACAGGACCGACCTTAGCAATCAGCCCCAGCATTTT.